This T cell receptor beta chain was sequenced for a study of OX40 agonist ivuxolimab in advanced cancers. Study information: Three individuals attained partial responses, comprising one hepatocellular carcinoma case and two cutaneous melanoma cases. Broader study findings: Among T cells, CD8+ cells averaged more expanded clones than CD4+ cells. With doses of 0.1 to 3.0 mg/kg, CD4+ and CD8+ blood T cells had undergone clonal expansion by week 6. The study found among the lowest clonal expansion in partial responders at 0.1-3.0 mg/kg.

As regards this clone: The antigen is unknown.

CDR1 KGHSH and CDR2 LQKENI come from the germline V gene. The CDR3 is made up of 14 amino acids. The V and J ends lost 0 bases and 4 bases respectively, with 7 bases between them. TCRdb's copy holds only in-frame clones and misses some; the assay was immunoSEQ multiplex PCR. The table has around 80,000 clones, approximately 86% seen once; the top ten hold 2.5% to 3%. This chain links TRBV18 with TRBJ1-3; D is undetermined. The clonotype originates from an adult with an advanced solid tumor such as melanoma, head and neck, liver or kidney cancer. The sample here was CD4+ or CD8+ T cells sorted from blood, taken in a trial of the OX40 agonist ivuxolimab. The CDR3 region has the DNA TGTGCCAGCTCACCACCGGGAATCGGAAACACCATATATTTT. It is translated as CASSPPGIGNTIYF.